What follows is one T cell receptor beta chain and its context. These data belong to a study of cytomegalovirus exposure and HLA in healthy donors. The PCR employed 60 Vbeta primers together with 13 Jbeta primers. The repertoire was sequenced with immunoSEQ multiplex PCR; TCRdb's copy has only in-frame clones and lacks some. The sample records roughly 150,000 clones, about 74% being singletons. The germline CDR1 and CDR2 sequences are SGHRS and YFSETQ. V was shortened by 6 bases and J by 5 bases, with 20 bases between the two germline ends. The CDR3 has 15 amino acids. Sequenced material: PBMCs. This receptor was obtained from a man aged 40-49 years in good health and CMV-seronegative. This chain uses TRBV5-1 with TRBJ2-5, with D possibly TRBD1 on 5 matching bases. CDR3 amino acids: CASNGASRAEETQYF. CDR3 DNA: TGCGCCAGCAATGGGGCTTCCCGGGCCGAGGAGACCCAGTACTTC.